At least ten counts were recorded for the clone carrying this T cell receptor (beta chain). The antigen is unknown. From 300 to 450 ng of RNA, a library with molecular barcoded alpha/delta and beta/gamma adaptors was made. TCRdb re-called the reads through MiXCR, storing one row per CDR3 protein. This sample carries around 60,000 distinct CDR3 sequences, roughly 19% of them seen once, and the ten largest clones take 11% to 15%. The germline CDR1 and CDR2 sequences are SGHRS and YFSETQ. The CDR3 spans 16 residues. V lost 2 bases, J lost 5 bases, and 8 bases stayed unmatched. This specimen comes from a study of read filtering for tumor transcriptome and immune sequencing. Study as a whole: 8 patients were R-ISS I, approximately 15 were R-ISS II, more than five were R-ISS III. IR-seq gave about 3.5 to 11 million TCR reads per sample; RNA-seq gave 85 to 1273. Findings and caveats of the study: Even smaller IR-seq throughput identified most shared clonotypes. Approximately 80% of IR-seq clonotypes had one read, totaling about 3.5% of reads; RNA-seq: around 77% and 45%.

This clonotype was obtained from a donor at least 40 years old with multiple myeloma. The rearrangement uses TRBV5-1 and TRBJ1-1; 11 nucleotides agree with TRBD1. The sample comprised a population of CD138-negative cells sorted from bone marrow. CDR3 nucleotides: TGCGCCAGCAGCTTAATCGGACAGGGGGCTGGAACTGAAGCTTTCTTT. As protein: CASSLIGQGAGTEAFF.